The sequence of this TCR beta chain was determined in a study of blood T cells in healthy people across ages. Each donor had ten milliliters of peripheral blood drawn. The CDR3 runs 13 residues. Germline CDR1 and CDR2: MNHNY and SVGAGI (reference sequence). V shed 7 bases and J shed 2 bases, with 10 bases lying between them. This clonotype was found a few times. Its antigen is unidentified. Next came a second PCR, run for about 7 to 12 cycles, which used a sample-barcoded 5' primer along with a J-beta primer mix. One entry per CDR3 protein, called by TCRdb with MiXCR from the 5' RACE reads. The sample yields about 970,000 distinct CDR3 sequences, around 54% seen once. Study conclusions and caveats: Any conclusive comparison of naive versus antigen-experienced cells was prevented by using unsorted PBMCs.

The clonotype was recovered from a woman aged 55-69 years in good health. Sequencing was carried out using blood. J is TRBJ2-3 and V is TRBV6-6, with D possibly being TRBD2 (5 bases). CDR3 DNA sequence: TGTGCCAGCAAAAGCGGAACCACAGATACGCAGTATTTT. Translated: CASKSGTTDTQYF.